The 18 T cell receptor beta chains given below trace back to one sample, sequenced in a study of identical twins. MiXCR, applied by TCRdb to the 5' RACE reads, yields one record per CDR3 protein. The table has approximately 240,000 distinct CDR3 sequences, over 12% seen once. The sequencing sample was made of memory (CD45RO+) T cells sorted from blood. All receptors derive from a young woman in good health.

This sequence joins TRBV11-2 and TRBJ2-5; D is unclear. The CDR3 spans 14 residues. Germline V CDR1 and CDR2: SGHAT, FQNNGV. V was trimmed by 5 bases and J by 1 base, leaving 11 bases between them. Here the CDR3 DNA reads TGTGCCAGCAGCCGGCGTCCAGGCCAAGAGACCCAGTACTTC. Its protein product is CASSRRPGQETQYF.

The rearrangement uses TRBV5-5 and TRBJ1-1; 10 nucleotides align to TRBD1. The V gene's germline CDR1 is SGHKS and CDR2 YYEKEE (reference sequence). This CDR3 comprises 16 residues. Unmatched junction bases numbered 17, after V lost 4 bases and J lost 11 bases. The CDR3 bases are TGTGCCAGCAGCCGAACGGGACAGGGGCGGTATGATGGGGCTTTCTTT. The encoded protein is CASSRTGQGRYDGAFF.

This clonotype was counted many times. The chain employs TRBV5-6 and TRBJ2-6, with unresolved D. Germline CDR1 is SGHDT and CDR2 is YYEEEE. This CDR3 has 17 residues. Trimming left V 0 bases short and J 0 bases short, with 10 bases between. CDR3 loop: CASSLEGYDSGANVLTF. The CDR3 DNA sequence: TGTGCCAGCAGCTTGGAGGGCTACGACTCTGGGGCCAACGTCCTGACTTTC.

This clonotype was counted ten times or more. The rearrangement joins TRBV29-1 to TRBJ1-2; D is uncertain. CDR3 size: 12 residues. Trimming removed 0 bases from V and 8 bases from J, with 10 bases in between. The germline gives CDR1 SQVTM, CDR2 ANQGSEA. DNA for the CDR3: TGCAGCGTTGAAGATCAAGGAAAAGGCTACACCTTC. Encoded protein: CSVEDQGKGYTF.

This clonotype has only one observation. The chain links TRBV15 to TRBJ2-1; 11 nucleotides agree with TRBD2. V lost 0 bases and J lost 6; bases outside the gene matches: 10. The germline CDR1 and CDR2 sequences are LNHNV and YYDKDF (reference sequence). The CDR3 totals 18 residues. The CDR3 DNA reads as TGTGCCACCAGCAGAGATCATCTAGCGGGAGGCGTTGCCAATGAGCAGTTCTTC. The encoded protein is CATSRDHLAGGVANEQFF. Using reference TRBV15 and TRBJ2-1 for the parts outside the CDR3, the full variable domain is DAMVIQNPRYQVTQFGKPVTLSCSQTLNHNVMYWYQQKSSQAPKLLFHYYDKDFNNEADTPDNFQSRRPNTSFCFLDIRSPGLGDTAMYLCATSRDHLAGGVANEQFFGPGTRLTVL.

The rearrangement uses TRBV18 and TRBJ2-7; TRBD1 matches 8 bases. This CDR3 is built from 15 residues. Germline-derived CDR1 and CDR2 are KGHSH and LQKENI. V was pared by 6 bases and J by 4 bases, with 11 bases of the junction left unmatched. The DNA of the CDR3 is TGTGCCAGCTCCCGGTCAGGGGGCGCGGGTTACGAGCAGTACTTC. Amino acid sequence: CASSRSGGAGYEQYF.

This clonotype has a handful of counts. The genes are TRBV19 and TRBJ2-7; 7 bases align to TRBD2. CDR1 and CDR2 from the germline V gene are LNHDA and SQIVND (reference sequence). V was pared by 5 bases and J by 1 base, with 11 bases of the junction left unmatched. The CDR3 is 16 residues long. The CDR3 region has the DNA TGTGCCAGTAGTGACGGCGGGTGGGGGGGATCCTACGAGCAGTACTTC. It yields the protein CASSDGGWGGSYEQYF.

The V gene is TRBV27, the J gene TRBJ2-7; 7 positions agree with TRBD1. Germline-derived CDR1 and CDR2 are MNHEY and SMNVEV (reference sequence). The junction had 9 bases not matched to a gene; V was cut back by 6 bases and J by 4 bases. This CDR3 is built from 14 residues. The CDR3 DNA is TGTGCCAGCAGACGGACAGGCATTAATTACGAGCAGTACTTC. Amino acid sequence: CASRRTGINYEQYF.

This clonotype was seen only a few times. The rearrangement uses TRBV7-2 and TRBJ2-1, with D tentatively TRBD1 (5 bases). The CDR3 loop spans 14 amino acids. Deletions cut 1 base from V and 4 bases from J, with 8 bases between. Germline V lookup: CDR1 SGHTA, CDR2 FQGNSA. Here the CDR3 reads CASSLEGRYNEQFF. The CDR3 coding sequence is TGTGCCAGCAGCTTAGAGGGGCGGTACAATGAGCAGTTCTTC.

The V gene is TRBV5-1, the J gene TRBJ2-7, with D perhaps matching TRBD1 or TRBD2 (5 bases each). This CDR3 has 15 amino acids. V was trimmed by 0 bases and J by 3 bases, leaving 13 bases between them. The germline V gene has CDR1 SGHRS and CDR2 YFSETQ. The CDR3 loop is CASSLARAGFYEQYF. CDR3 DNA: TGCGCCAGCAGCTTGGCCAGGGCGGGTTTCTACGAGCAGTACTTC. Supplemented by reference TRBV5-1 and TRBJ2-7, the full variable domain reads KAGVTQTPRYLIKTRGQQVTLSCSPISGHRSVSWYQQTPGQGLQFLFEYFSETQRNKGNFPGRFSGRQFSNSRSEMNVSTLELGDSALYLCASSLARAGFYEQYFGPGTRLTVT.

This clonotype has only a few counts. This chain joins TRBV5-1 and TRBJ2-5; 7 bases line up with TRBD2. After removal of 7 bases from V and 1 base from J, the junction contained 10 bases not matched to a gene. Germline CDR1 and CDR2: SGHRS and YFSETQ. The CDR3 runs 15 residues. The chain's CDR3 is CASCLGGVSQETQYF. The CDR3 nucleotides read TGCGCCAGCTGCCTTGGGGGGGTTTCCCAAGAGACCCAGTACTTC. The entire variable domain, with the rest obtained from reference TRBV5-1 and TRBJ2-5, is as follows: KAGVTQTPRYLIKTRGQQVTLSCSPISGHRSVSWYQQTPGQGLQFLFEYFSETQRNKGNFPGRFSGRQFSNSRSEMNVSTLELGDSALYLCASCLGGVSQETQYFGPGTRLLVL.

Only a few counts were recorded for this clonotype. V usage is TRBV6-2 or TRBV6-3 and J usage is TRBJ2-1; 10 bases align to TRBD2. After removal of 2 bases from V and 7 bases from J, the junction contained 8 bases not matched to a gene. The CDR3 has 16 residues. Germline V gene lookup returns CDR1 MNHEY and CDR2 SVGEGT. The CDR3 sequence is CASSYVIAGGRNEQFF. CDR3 DNA: TGTGCCAGCAGTTACGTGATAGCGGGAGGAAGAAATGAGCAGTTCTTC.

This clonotype occurred many times. The J gene is TRBJ1-1, the V gene TRBV6-1, with 9 bases matching TRBD1. Germline assignment: CDR1 MNHNS and CDR2 SASEGT. Trimming cost V 2 bases and J 4 bases; bases outside gene matches: 5. The CDR3 has 15 amino acids. CDR3 sequence reads: CASSETGGGATEAFF. Written as DNA, the CDR3 is TGTGCCAGCAGTGAAACAGGGGGCGGCGCCACTGAAGCTTTCTTT.

V usage is TRBV7-6 and J usage is TRBJ2-7; 9 positions match TRBD1. The CDR3 spans 14 residues. CDR1 and CDR2 from the germline V gene are SGHVS and FNYEAQ. Unmatched junction bases numbered 5, after V lost 3 bases and J lost 5 bases. CDR3 coding DNA: TGTGCCAGCAGCTTGGGACAGGGCATCAACGAGCAGTACTTC. Its protein is CASSLGQGINEQYF.

The sample holds a few counts of this clonotype. The rearrangement uses TRBV7-7 and TRBJ1-2; the D is unclear. Trimming took 7 bases from V and 1 from J, leaving 13 bases between them. Germline V gives CDR1 SSHAT, CDR2 FNYEAQ (reference sequence). The CDR3 consists of 14 residues. The CDR3 reads CASKFFCYNYGYTF. CDR3 nucleotide sequence: TGTGCCAGCAAATTTTTCTGCTATAACTATGGCTACACCTTC.

This chain links TRBV5-1 with TRBJ2-3; D is undetermined. The V end lost 5 bases, the J end lost 4 bases, and 14 bases lay between the germline ends. CDR1 is SGHRS, CDR2 YFSETQ, per germline. The CDR3 sequence is 14 residues long. CDR3 amino acids: CASRASRPPDTQYF. CDR3 sequence (DNA): TGCGCCAGCAGGGCGAGCCGACCCCCAGATACGCAGTATTTT. Full variable domain (remainder filled in from reference TRBV5-1 and TRBJ2-3): KAGVTQTPRYLIKTRGQQVTLSCSPISGHRSVSWYQQTPGQGLQFLFEYFSETQRNKGNFPGRFSGRQFSNSRSEMNVSTLELGDSALYLCASRASRPPDTQYFGPGTRLTVL.

This clonotype has a handful of counts. This chain connects TRBV20-1 to TRBJ2-1, with TRBD2 matching 9 bases. This CDR3 is built from 13 residues. The V gene end was trimmed by 5 bases and the J gene end by 6 bases; junction bases not matched to a gene: 5. Germline V gene lookup returns CDR1 DFQATT and CDR2 SNEGSKA (reference sequence). CDR3: CSASGLAGNEQFF. Here the CDR3 DNA reads TGCAGTGCTTCGGGACTAGCTGGCAATGAGCAGTTCTTC.

The chain employs TRBV27 and TRBJ1-2; TRBD1 agrees at 7 bases. V shed 6 bases, J shed 4 bases, and the junction held 5 bases outside the gene matches. Germline V lookup: CDR1 MNHEY, CDR2 SMNVEV (reference sequence). CDR3 size: 13 residues. The CDR3 reads CASRLGQAYGYTF. In DNA form, the CDR3 reads TGTGCCAGCAGATTAGGACAGGCCTATGGCTACACCTTC.